This T cell receptor beta chain was retrieved from a study of T-cell memory formation after mild COVID-19. Study findings and constraints: Researchers found some responding clones in pre-infection memory, a sign that cross-reactive memory joined. For contracting clones, CD4+ ones sat mainly in CM and EM, CD8+ in EMRA.

The CDR3 sequence is 16 residues long. V dropped 5 bases and J dropped 2 bases, with 22 bases sitting between them. Germline values: CDR1 DFQATT, CDR2 SNEGSKA (reference sequence). Barcoded TCR alpha and TCR beta cDNA libraries with UMIs came from 5'RACE using constant-segment primers. A single record per CDR3 protein comes from TCRdb applying MiXCR to the 5' RACE reads. This sample has roughly 110,000 distinct CDR3 sequences; about 15% occur once, and the top ten carry around 28%. The table lists this clonotype with a few counts. The antigen is undetermined. The TCR originated in an adult woman who had mild COVID-19 (a few samples of this study predate the infection). Cell type and time point are not known. The sequencing input was PBMCs or a T cell subset sorted from them (not recorded which). V gene TRBV20-1 combines with J gene TRBJ2-7; D assignment may be TRBD1 or TRBD2 (7 bases each). CDR3 nucleotides: TGCAGTGCTGAGGGTCGGGGGGACAGTGTTACCTACGAGCAGTACTTC. Its protein is CSAEGRGDSVTYEQYF.